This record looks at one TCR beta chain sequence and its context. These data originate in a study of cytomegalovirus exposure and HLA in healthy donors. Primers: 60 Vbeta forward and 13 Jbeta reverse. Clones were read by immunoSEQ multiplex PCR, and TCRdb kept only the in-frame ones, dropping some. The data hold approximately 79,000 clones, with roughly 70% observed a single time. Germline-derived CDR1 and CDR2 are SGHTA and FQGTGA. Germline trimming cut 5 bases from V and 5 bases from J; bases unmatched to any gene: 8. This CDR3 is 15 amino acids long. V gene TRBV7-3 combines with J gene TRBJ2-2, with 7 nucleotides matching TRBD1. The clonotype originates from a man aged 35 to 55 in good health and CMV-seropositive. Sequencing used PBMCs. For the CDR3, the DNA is TGTGCCAGCAGCGCAGGGACAGCAAGAACCGGGGAGCTGTTTTTT. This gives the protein CASSAGTARTGELFF.